This T cell receptor (beta chain) was obtained from a study of T cells after yellow fever vaccination. TCRdb re-called the 5' RACE reads through MiXCR, storing one row per CDR3 protein. The sample carries 500,000 to 650,000 distinct CDR3 sequences, roughly a sixth recorded once. This clonotype appeared many times. The CDR3 sequence is 14 residues long. Between the trimmed V and J ends, which lost 0 bases and 0 bases, there was a span of 6 bases. Germline CDR1 reads SGDLS; CDR2 reads YYNGEE. The rearrangement links TRBV9 to TRBJ2-5; D assignment may be TRBD1 or TRBD2 (5 bases each). This clonotype was obtained from a man aged 18-30 years who received the YFV17D yellow fever vaccine. Sequenced here: PBMCs, sampled 5 days after the first yellow fever vaccination. The CDR3 loop is CASSVGGNQETQYF. In DNA, the CDR3 is TGTGCCAGCAGCGTAGGGGGGAACCAAGAGACCCAGTACTTC.